Listed here are 13 T cell receptor beta chains from one sample, sequenced in a study of blood T cell repertoires in COVID-19 (dated by TCRdb to 2018 to 2021). Libraries came from the immunoSEQ multiplex PCR assay. TCRdb obtained this table from immuneACCESS and retained in-frame rearrangements with V and J assigned. These tables miss some clones; where compared with another copy, unresolved V genes account for less than half of the shortfall, and the remainder is unexplained. The sample table contains approximately 100,000 clones; only one count was recorded for 85% of them. 38% of the sample is held by the ten biggest clonotypes. Specimen: peripheral blood. The source of these receptors is a man older than 75 with acute or convalescent COVID-19.

This chain uses TRBV11-1 with TRBJ1-1, with 8 bases aligning to TRBD1. This CDR3 comprises 15 residues. The germline V gene has CDR1 SGHAT and CDR2 FQDESV (reference sequence). V was pared by 4 bases and J by 3 bases, with 7 bases of the junction left unmatched. CDR3 bases: TGTGCCAGCAGCTGGACAGGGAGCCTGGACACTGAAGCTTTCTTT. Translating it yields CASSWTGSLDTEAFF.

The V and J genes are TRBV5-1 and TRBJ1-4; 12 nucleotides align to TRBD1. V lost 4 bases, J lost 6 bases, and 10 bases stayed unmatched. Germline assignment: CDR1 SGHRS and CDR2 YFSETQ. This CDR3 spans 17 amino acids. DNA of the CDR3: TGCGCCAGCAGCCCGATGGGACAGGGGGCTCGGGATGAAAAACTGTTTTTT. This sequence encodes CASSPMGQGARDEKLFF.

The DNA for the CDR3 is TGTGCCAGCAGCCAAGACACCCATCAGCCCCAGCATTTT. Translation: CASSQDTHQPQHF. V and J are TRBV6-6 and TRBJ1-5; no clear D. The ends were cut back, 6 bases at V and 5 bases at J, with 11 bases in the middle. The CDR3 consists of 13 residues. CDR1 and CDR2 (germline): MNHNY, SVGAGI (reference sequence).

In DNA, the CDR3 is TGTGCCAGCAGCGCTCGACTAGCGGGAGTCTACGAGCAGTACTTC. Its protein product is CASSARLAGVYEQYF. V is TRBV7-2 and J is TRBJ2-7; TRBD2 agrees at 12 bases. The germline V gene has CDR1 SGHTA and CDR2 FQGNSA. The CDR3 has 15 amino acids. The V segment lost 5 bases and the J segment 3 bases; nucleotides outside the gene matches: 5.

This clone was seen just once. The CDR3 DNA reads as TGCAGCGTTGAGCGGAGGGGGCGCTGGGGGGGCTACACCTTC. Translation: CSVERRGRWGGYTF. J is TRBJ1-2 and V is TRBV29-1; 7 bases are a match to TRBD1. Germline values: CDR1 SQVTM, CDR2 ANQGSEA. The CDR3 runs to 14 residues. With 3 bases clipped from V and 8 bases from J, the junction kept 12 bases outside the gene matches. Supplemented by reference TRBV29-1 and TRBJ1-2, the full variable domain reads SAVISQKPSRDICQRGTSLTIQCQVDSQVTMMFWYRQQPGQSLTLIATANQGSEATYESGFVIDKFPISRPNLTFSTLTVSNMSPEDSSIYLCSVERRGRWGGYTFGSGTRLTVV.

The chain employs TRBV5-8 and TRBJ2-3; D is unresolved. Germline V gene data show CDR1 as SGHTS and CDR2 as YDEGEE. The CDR3 sequence is 13 residues long. V gave up 2 bases and J gave up 6 bases, with 10 bases separating them. The CDR3 protein is CASSFSRRDTQYF. DNA of the CDR3: TGTGCCAGCAGCTTCTCTCGCCGGGATACGCAGTATTTT.

J is TRBJ1-1 and V is TRBV5-1, with 8 nucleotides matching TRBD1. With V trimmed by 7 bases and J by 1 base, 6 bases remained unmatched. Germline-derived CDR1 and CDR2 are SGHRS and YFSETQ. This CDR3 contains 14 residues. CDR3 nucleotide sequence: TGCGCCAGCGGCACCGGGACAGGGAACACTGAAGCTTTCTTT. Residues: CASGTGTGNTEAFF.

The chain carries TRBV27 and TRBJ2-2, with D possibly being TRBD2 (5 bases). The CDR3 is made up of 16 amino acids. V shed 6 bases and J shed 8 bases, with 22 bases lying between them. Germline V gene data show CDR1 as MNHEY and CDR2 as SMNVEV (reference sequence). The CDR3 sequence: CASRSSGTALRGELFF. Written as DNA, the CDR3 is TGTGCCAGCAGAAGTTCGGGAACTGCTCTTAGGGGGGAGCTGTTTTTT.

V usage is TRBV9 and J usage is TRBJ2-2; 13 bases agree with TRBD2. V dropped 0 bases and J dropped 4; count of bases not matched to a gene: 6. There are 18 residues in the CDR3. Germline V gene data show CDR1 as SGDLS and CDR2 as YYNGEE. The CDR3 DNA sequence: TGTGCCAGCAGCGTAGAACTAGCGGGAGGGCACAGCACCGGGGAGCTGTTTTTT. Amino acids: CASSVELAGGHSTGELFF.

The gene calls are TRBV14 and TRBJ2-5; possible D gene TRBD1, 5 bases. This CDR3 is 17 amino acids long. Germline CDR1 and CDR2: SGHDN and FVKESK. Deletions cut 4 bases from V and 5 bases from J, with 23 bases between. CDR3 sequence reads: CASSPPRATRLLETQYF. CDR3 in DNA: TGTGCCAGCAGCCCCCCCAGGGCGACACGCTTGTTGGAGACCCAGTACTTC.

This chain joins TRBV24-1 and TRBJ1-2, with unresolved D. The CDR3 contains 14 residues. Germline V gene sequence: CDR1 KGHDR, CDR2 SFDVKD. V was clipped by 2 bases and J by 4 bases, with 10 bases between them. The CDR3 nucleotides are TGTGCCACCAGTGATTATACCTACCTCTATGGCTACACCTTC. Translating gives CATSDYTYLYGYTF.

The rearrangement uses TRBV28 and TRBJ1-3; D ambiguous. Germline loops: CDR1 MDHEN, CDR2 SYDVKM. The germline V and J ends were trimmed by 6 bases and 1 base, with 22 bases remaining between them. The CDR3 runs to 18 residues. CDR3 sequence reads: CASSPHEARVVSGNTIYF. CDR3 coding DNA: TGTGCCAGCAGCCCACACGAAGCACGGGTTGTGTCTGGAAACACCATATATTTT.

The chain uses TRBV4-1 and TRBJ1-5; a possible D gene is TRBD1 (5 bases). V lost 1 base to trimming and J lost 4 bases, with 14 bases between them. Per germline, CDR1 MGHRA and CDR2 YSYEKL. The CDR3 sequence is 16 residues long. The CDR3 here is CASSQVGGGRNQPQHF. The DNA for the CDR3 is TGCGCCAGCAGCCAAGTGGGGGGAGGAAGGAATCAGCCCCAGCATTTT.